The 14 T cell receptor beta chains below were found in one sample sequenced in a study of long-term antiretroviral therapy in people with HIV. Survey-level immunoSEQ v3.0 assays were run. Sequencing was performed with immunoSEQ multiplex PCR; in TCRdb, only in-frame clones are kept and a portion is missing. This sample has under 30,000 clones, with 85% to 95% found just once. The sequencing used unsorted PBMCs, collected around 4.7 years after starting antiretroviral therapy. The receptors were gathered from a woman in her forties or fifties with HIV.

The chain is built from TRBV13 and TRBJ2-7; perhaps TRBD2 as D (6 bases). Trimming cost V 5 bases and J 6 bases, with 20 bases left between them. Germline CDR1 PRHDT, CDR2 FYEKMQ (reference sequence). The CDR3 spans 15 residues. Here the CDR3 DNA reads TGTGCCAGCAGCCGTGGGCGGGGAGTTCCGCGCGAGCAGTACTTC. It encodes CASSRGRGVPREQYF.

This chain uses TRBV6-6 with TRBJ1-1; D might be TRBD1 (5 bases). Germline CDR1 reads MNHNY; CDR2 reads SVGAGI (reference sequence). Trimming took off 4 bases at V and 3 bases at J, with 18 bases between the two ends. The CDR3 is 16 amino acids. For the CDR3, the DNA is TGTGCCAGCAGTTTCCCATCGAGAACAGGCCACACTGAAGCTTTCTTT. Translation: CASSFPSRTGHTEAFF.

The rearrangement uses TRBV9 and TRBJ1-2; possible D gene TRBD1, 6 bases. V was trimmed by 4 bases and J by 3 bases, leaving 19 bases between them. CDR1 is SGDLS, CDR2 YYNGEE, per germline. The CDR3 loop spans 16 amino acids. The CDR3 sequence is CASSPSSGALDYGYTF. As DNA, the CDR3 is TGTGCCAGCAGCCCCTCTTCAGGGGCCCTCGACTATGGCTACACCTTC.

The chain recombines TRBV5-1 with TRBJ1-3; D remains ambiguous. From germline, CDR1 is SGHRS and CDR2 YFSETQ. The CDR3 totals 16 residues. V shed 1 base and J shed 0 bases, with 11 bases lying between them. The DNA for the CDR3 is TGCGCCAGCAGCTTGTCACAGATAATCTCTGGAAACACCATATATTTT. Translated, it gives CASSLSQIISGNTIYF.

V gene TRBV5-1 combines with J gene TRBJ2-5, with D perhaps TRBD1 (6 bases). Germline V gene data show CDR1 as SGHRS and CDR2 as YFSETQ. The CDR3 is made up of 15 amino acids. Trimming pared 3 bases from V and 1 base from J, leaving 13 bases between. The CDR3 DNA is TGCGCCAGCAGCTCACTAGGGACAAGCCAAGAGACCCAGTACTTC. Translated, it gives CASSSLGTSQETQYF.

V and J are TRBV6-5 and TRBJ1-5; D is unclear. The V and J ends lost 4 bases and 6 bases respectively, with 7 bases between them. CDR3 size: 12 residues. Germline V lookup: CDR1 MNHEY, CDR2 SVGAGI. The CDR3, as DNA: TGTGCCAGCAGTTTTTTCGGTCAGCCCCAGCATTTT. This encodes CASSFFGQPQHF.

The V call is TRBV2, the J call TRBJ1-4; 7 bases line up with TRBD1. The germline V gene has CDR1 SNHLY and CDR2 FYNNEI. This CDR3 region has 13 residues. V trimming: 6 bases; J trimming: 3 bases; junction bases outside the gene matches: 1. CDR3 bases: TGTGCCAGCAGGGGACAGTCTAATGAAAAACTGTTTTTT. It encodes CASRGQSNEKLFF.

This chain joins TRBV5-1 and TRBJ2-2; 8 bases map to TRBD1. In germline, CDR1 is SGHRS, CDR2 YFSETQ. The CDR3 sequence is 18 residues long. Trimming took 0 bases from V and 8 from J; bases not matched to a gene: 15. CDR3 sequence reads: CASSLGSQGARGRGELFF. The CDR3 bases are TGCGCCAGCAGCTTGGGATCGCAGGGGGCGAGAGGGCGAGGGGAGCTGTTTTTT.

The J gene is TRBJ2-1, the V gene TRBV6-5, with D perhaps being TRBD1 or TRBD2 (5 bases each). V was clipped by 5 bases and J by 11 bases, with 10 bases between them. The V gene's germline CDR1 is MNHEY and CDR2 SVGAGI. This CDR3 spans 11 amino acids. CDR3 nucleotides: TGTGCCAGCAGTACCCCGGGACAGCAGTTCTTC. As protein: CASSTPGQQFF.

This clone was counted a single time. The chain is built from TRBV5-1 and TRBJ1-1; D not resolved. The ends were cut back, 0 bases at V and 2 bases at J, with 14 bases in the middle. The CDR3 sequence is 16 residues long. Germline values: CDR1 SGHRS, CDR2 YFSETQ. CDR3 coding DNA: TGCGCCAGCAGCTTGGCCGAGAAACAGCCAAACACTGAAGCTTTCTTT. It yields the protein CASSLAEKQPNTEAFF.

The V and J genes are TRBV11-2 and TRBJ2-7, with 8 bases matching TRBD2. V lost 6 bases, J lost 0 bases, and 7 bases stayed unmatched. CDR3 length equals 15 residues. Germline-derived CDR1 and CDR2 are SGHAT and FQNNGV. The CDR3 sequence is CASRITGTSSYEQYF. CDR3 DNA: TGTGCCAGCAGAATAACCGGGACTAGCTCCTACGAGCAGTACTTC. The variable domain in full, with the rest retrieved from reference TRBV11-2 and TRBJ2-7, is EAGVAQSPRYKIIEKRQSVAFWCNPISGHATLYWYQQILGQGPKLLIQFQNNGVVDDSQLPKDRFSAERLKGVDSTLKIQPAKLEDSAVYLCASRITGTSSYEQYFGPGTRLTVT.

This clone was observed a handful of times. This rearrangement joins TRBV25-1 to TRBJ2-7; D is possibly TRBD1 or TRBD2 (5 bases each). Germline V gene lookup returns CDR1 MGHDK and CDR2 SYGVNS. The CDR3 length is 15 residues. V gave up 4 bases and J gave up 2 bases, with 15 bases separating them. The CDR3 coding sequence is TGTGCCAGCAGTGCGGGGACCGTAGACCCCTACGAGCAGTACTTC. It encodes CASSAGTVDPYEQYF.

Written as DNA, the CDR3 is TGTGCCGGCGAACAGGGCATGGTAACTGAAGCTTTCTTT. It yields the protein CAGEQGMVTEAFF. The chain links TRBV30 to TRBJ1-1; D is perhaps TRBD1 (6 bases). Germline CDR1 GTSNPN, CDR2 SVGIG (reference sequence). CDR3 length equals 13 residues. V dropped 8 bases and J dropped 5 bases, with 18 bases sitting between them.

V usage is TRBV28 and J usage is TRBJ2-7; D gene unclear. CDR1 and CDR2 from the germline V gene are MDHEN and SYDVKM. V gave up 2 bases and J gave up 2 bases, with 7 bases separating them. The length of the CDR3 is 13 residues. In DNA, the CDR3 is TGTGCCAGCAGTTTAGGCCGCGCCTACGAGCAGTACTTC. Protein: CASSLGRAYEQYF.